These 19 T cell receptor beta chains were sequenced from one sample in a study of response to subunit inactivated influenza vaccine. TCRdb analysed the RT-PCR reads with MiXCR anew, one entry per CDR3 protein. The sample has 550,000 to 600,000 distinct CDR3 sequences; about an eighth are singletons. The specimen was PBMCs from blood, collected on the day of vaccination. Source of these receptors: a middle-aged man who received an inactivated influenza vaccine.

This chain connects TRBV12-3 or TRBV12-4 to TRBJ2-7, with TRBD2 matching 12 bases. The junction had 4 bases not matched to a gene; V was cut back by 6 bases and J by 4 bases. This CDR3 spans 14 amino acids. The CDR3 bases are TGTGCCAGCAGGACTAGCGGGAGTAGGTACGAGCAGTACTTC. It encodes CASRTSGSRYEQYF.

This clonotype was observed a few times. The V call is TRBV12-3 or TRBV12-4, the J call TRBJ1-1; D is uncertain. V lost 4 bases and J 1 base, leaving 7 bases between the germline ends. The CDR3 is 13 residues long. The CDR3: CASSYTSNTEAFF. As DNA, the CDR3 is TGTGCCAGCAGTTATACATCGAACACTGAAGCTTTCTTT.

This clonotype was picked up many times. V is TRBV6-2 or TRBV6-3 and J is TRBJ1-3; D possibly corresponds to TRBD1 (6 bases). V lost 6 bases, J lost 5 bases, and 11 bases lay in between. CDR3 length: 13 residues. Germline CDR1 is MNHEY and CDR2 is SVGEGT. CDR3 coding DNA: TGTGCCAGCAGATCGACAGGACGAAACACCATATATTTT. Encoded protein: CASRSTGRNTIYF.

The V call is TRBV10-3, the J call TRBJ2-1, with 8 bases identical to TRBD1. J lost 7 bases, V lost 3 bases, and 5 bases had no gene match. Looked up from germline, CDR1 is ENHRY and CDR2 is SYGVKD. This CDR3 spans 14 amino acids. This CDR3 reads CAISDWTGKNEQFF. CDR3 nucleotides: TGTGCCATCAGTGATTGGACAGGGAAAAATGAGCAGTTCTTC.

This clonotype was recorded a few times. V usage is TRBV11-2 and J usage is TRBJ2-7; 7 bases fit TRBD2. The CDR3 is 16 amino acids. The germline gives CDR1 SGHAT, CDR2 FQNNGV. V lost 3 bases to trimming and J lost 4 bases; unmatched junction nucleotides: 12. The CDR3 bases are TGTGCCAGCAGCTTGGGAGGGAGCCCTTCGACATACGAGCAGTACTTC. This translates into CASSLGGSPSTYEQYF.

This clonotype has ten or more counts. The V and J genes are TRBV11-2 and TRBJ2-3; TRBD2 matches 10 bases. V shed 7 bases and J 6 bases; nucleotides not matched to a gene: 13. The CDR3 contains 16 residues. From germline, CDR1 is SGHAT and CDR2 FQNNGV. In DNA, the CDR3 is TGTGCCAGCAACTTGGTCGGGACTAGCGTTGCGGATACGCAGTATTTT. Residues: CASNLVGTSVADTQYF.

This clonotype occurred many times. The chain links TRBV10-3 to TRBJ2-5; D remains ambiguous. Trimming stripped 0 bases from V and 2 bases from J, with 7 bases between. CDR1 is ENHRY, CDR2 SYGVKD, per germline. The CDR3 has 14 amino acids. Written as DNA, the CDR3 is TGTGCCATCAGTGAGTCGATGGGGCAAGAGACCCAGTACTTC. It specifies CAISESMGQETQYF.

This clonotype has a handful of counts. V is TRBV10-3 and J is TRBJ2-5; tentatively, D is TRBD2 (6 bases). Germline V gene lookup returns CDR1 ENHRY and CDR2 SYGVKD. V lost 6 bases and J lost 3, with 11 bases in between. This CDR3 spans 13 amino acids. CDR3 sequence: CAIRVGGEETQYF. For the CDR3, the DNA is TGTGCCATCAGGGTGGGAGGTGAAGAGACCCAGTACTTC.

The chain employs TRBV15 and TRBJ2-3; D gene uncertain. The CDR3 loop spans 11 amino acids. The germline CDR1 and CDR2 sequences are LNHNV and YYDKDF (reference sequence). V was shortened by 4 bases and J by 4 bases, with 3 bases between the two germline ends. CDR3 nucleotide sequence: TGTGCCACCAGCATTTCAGATACGCAGTATTTT. As protein: CATSISDTQYF.

Notes on this clonotype: One junction end does not reproduce the germline sequence, and a read error may be involved. This chain links TRBV15 with TRBJ2-7; unclear D gene. Germline CDR1 is LNHNV and CDR2 is YYDKDF (reference sequence). The CDR3 is 14 amino acids. CDR3 in amino acids: CATCRDGSYGEQYF. CDR3 sequence (DNA): TGTGCCACCTGCAGAGATGGGTCCTACGGGGAGCAGTACTTC.

This chain links TRBV20-1 with TRBJ2-1, with a weak D call TRBD2 (6 bases). CDR1 and CDR2 (germline): DFQATT, SNEGSKA (reference sequence). V was cut by 3 bases and J by 1 base, with 7 bases left in between. The CDR3 has 13 residues. CDR3 in amino acids: CSASGGSYNEQFF. The DNA of the CDR3 is TGCAGTGCTAGCGGGGGATCCTACAATGAGCAGTTCTTC.

This sequence joins TRBV12-3 or TRBV12-4 and TRBJ2-1; the match to TRBD1 covers 10 bases. This CDR3 is 16 amino acids long. The CDR3 DNA reads as TGTGCGGTCGGGACAGGGGTTTCCGTATCCTACAATGAGCAGTTCTTC. Translated, it gives CAVGTGVSVSYNEQFF.

This clonotype showed up just a few times. This rearrangement joins TRBV27 to TRBJ2-7; 8 bases match TRBD1. The V segment lost 3 bases and the J segment 2 bases; nucleotides outside the gene matches: 6. Germline V gives CDR1 MNHEY, CDR2 SMNVEV (reference sequence). The CDR3 totals 15 residues. The CDR3: CASSLGQTGAYEQYF. The CDR3 DNA is TGTGCCAGCAGTTTGGGGCAGACAGGGGCCTACGAGCAGTACTTC.

The chain employs TRBV7-9 and TRBJ2-3, with D unclear. This CDR3 spans 14 amino acids. Trimming removed 5 bases at V and 5 bases at J, with 14 bases between. Germline CDR1 reads SEHNR; CDR2 reads FQNEAQ (reference sequence). This chain's CDR3 is CASSLLKMEDTQYF. CDR3 in DNA: TGTGCCAGCAGCCTCCTAAAAATGGAAGATACGCAGTATTTT.

This clonotype turned up a few times. Lacking the conserved final phenylalanine or tryptophan, this CDR3 likely reflects a read error. Because the CDR3's place on the DNA is in doubt, the DNA is left out and the CDR3 is given as listed by TCRdb. This chain joins TRBV7-2 and TRBJ2-5; the table's D call TRBD2 went unverified against the DNA. From its first to its last residue, the CDR3 has 13 amino acids. Germline-derived CDR1 and CDR2 are SGHTA and FQGNSA. The CDR3 sequence: CASRPTSAHSLFL.

V and J are TRBV4-1 and TRBJ1-1, with D tentatively TRBD1 (5 bases). V was cut by 2 bases and J by 4 bases, with 20 bases left in between. Looked up from germline, CDR1 is MGHRA and CDR2 is YSYEKL. The CDR3 totals 17 residues. The CDR3 sequence is CASSQQGLMSRGTEAFF. Here the CDR3 DNA reads TGCGCCAGCAGCCAACAGGGTCTTATGTCGAGGGGCACTGAAGCTTTCTTT.

The chain has TRBV7-2 and TRBJ1-5; D not certain. CDR1 is SGHTA and CDR2 is FQGNSA in the germline V gene. The CDR3 runs to 14 residues. The V and J ends lost 3 bases and 7 bases respectively, with 13 bases between them. CDR3 region: CASSFVGYRQPQHF. The DNA for the CDR3 is TGTGCCAGCAGCTTTGTGGGGTATCGGCAGCCCCAGCATTTT.

This clonotype was detected a few times. The gene calls are TRBV29-1 and TRBJ2-7; 7 nucleotides agree with TRBD2. The CDR3 is 13 amino acids. In germline, CDR1 is SQVTM, CDR2 ANQGSEA. V shed 5 bases and J 1 base; nucleotides not matched to a gene: 5. The DNA for the CDR3 is TGCAGCGTTCGGGCGGGAGCATCCTACGAGCAGTACTTC. Protein: CSVRAGASYEQYF.

CDR3: CASRYTGVGTEAFF. The CDR3 DNA follows: TGTGCCAGCAGATACACGGGGGTGGGCACTGAAGCTTTCTTT. The gene calls are TRBV6-5 and TRBJ1-1; weak D call: TRBD1 (5 bases). Germline assignment: CDR1 MNHEY and CDR2 SVGAGI. CDR3 length: 14 residues. The V end was cut by 6 bases, the J end by 4 bases, with 15 bases between.